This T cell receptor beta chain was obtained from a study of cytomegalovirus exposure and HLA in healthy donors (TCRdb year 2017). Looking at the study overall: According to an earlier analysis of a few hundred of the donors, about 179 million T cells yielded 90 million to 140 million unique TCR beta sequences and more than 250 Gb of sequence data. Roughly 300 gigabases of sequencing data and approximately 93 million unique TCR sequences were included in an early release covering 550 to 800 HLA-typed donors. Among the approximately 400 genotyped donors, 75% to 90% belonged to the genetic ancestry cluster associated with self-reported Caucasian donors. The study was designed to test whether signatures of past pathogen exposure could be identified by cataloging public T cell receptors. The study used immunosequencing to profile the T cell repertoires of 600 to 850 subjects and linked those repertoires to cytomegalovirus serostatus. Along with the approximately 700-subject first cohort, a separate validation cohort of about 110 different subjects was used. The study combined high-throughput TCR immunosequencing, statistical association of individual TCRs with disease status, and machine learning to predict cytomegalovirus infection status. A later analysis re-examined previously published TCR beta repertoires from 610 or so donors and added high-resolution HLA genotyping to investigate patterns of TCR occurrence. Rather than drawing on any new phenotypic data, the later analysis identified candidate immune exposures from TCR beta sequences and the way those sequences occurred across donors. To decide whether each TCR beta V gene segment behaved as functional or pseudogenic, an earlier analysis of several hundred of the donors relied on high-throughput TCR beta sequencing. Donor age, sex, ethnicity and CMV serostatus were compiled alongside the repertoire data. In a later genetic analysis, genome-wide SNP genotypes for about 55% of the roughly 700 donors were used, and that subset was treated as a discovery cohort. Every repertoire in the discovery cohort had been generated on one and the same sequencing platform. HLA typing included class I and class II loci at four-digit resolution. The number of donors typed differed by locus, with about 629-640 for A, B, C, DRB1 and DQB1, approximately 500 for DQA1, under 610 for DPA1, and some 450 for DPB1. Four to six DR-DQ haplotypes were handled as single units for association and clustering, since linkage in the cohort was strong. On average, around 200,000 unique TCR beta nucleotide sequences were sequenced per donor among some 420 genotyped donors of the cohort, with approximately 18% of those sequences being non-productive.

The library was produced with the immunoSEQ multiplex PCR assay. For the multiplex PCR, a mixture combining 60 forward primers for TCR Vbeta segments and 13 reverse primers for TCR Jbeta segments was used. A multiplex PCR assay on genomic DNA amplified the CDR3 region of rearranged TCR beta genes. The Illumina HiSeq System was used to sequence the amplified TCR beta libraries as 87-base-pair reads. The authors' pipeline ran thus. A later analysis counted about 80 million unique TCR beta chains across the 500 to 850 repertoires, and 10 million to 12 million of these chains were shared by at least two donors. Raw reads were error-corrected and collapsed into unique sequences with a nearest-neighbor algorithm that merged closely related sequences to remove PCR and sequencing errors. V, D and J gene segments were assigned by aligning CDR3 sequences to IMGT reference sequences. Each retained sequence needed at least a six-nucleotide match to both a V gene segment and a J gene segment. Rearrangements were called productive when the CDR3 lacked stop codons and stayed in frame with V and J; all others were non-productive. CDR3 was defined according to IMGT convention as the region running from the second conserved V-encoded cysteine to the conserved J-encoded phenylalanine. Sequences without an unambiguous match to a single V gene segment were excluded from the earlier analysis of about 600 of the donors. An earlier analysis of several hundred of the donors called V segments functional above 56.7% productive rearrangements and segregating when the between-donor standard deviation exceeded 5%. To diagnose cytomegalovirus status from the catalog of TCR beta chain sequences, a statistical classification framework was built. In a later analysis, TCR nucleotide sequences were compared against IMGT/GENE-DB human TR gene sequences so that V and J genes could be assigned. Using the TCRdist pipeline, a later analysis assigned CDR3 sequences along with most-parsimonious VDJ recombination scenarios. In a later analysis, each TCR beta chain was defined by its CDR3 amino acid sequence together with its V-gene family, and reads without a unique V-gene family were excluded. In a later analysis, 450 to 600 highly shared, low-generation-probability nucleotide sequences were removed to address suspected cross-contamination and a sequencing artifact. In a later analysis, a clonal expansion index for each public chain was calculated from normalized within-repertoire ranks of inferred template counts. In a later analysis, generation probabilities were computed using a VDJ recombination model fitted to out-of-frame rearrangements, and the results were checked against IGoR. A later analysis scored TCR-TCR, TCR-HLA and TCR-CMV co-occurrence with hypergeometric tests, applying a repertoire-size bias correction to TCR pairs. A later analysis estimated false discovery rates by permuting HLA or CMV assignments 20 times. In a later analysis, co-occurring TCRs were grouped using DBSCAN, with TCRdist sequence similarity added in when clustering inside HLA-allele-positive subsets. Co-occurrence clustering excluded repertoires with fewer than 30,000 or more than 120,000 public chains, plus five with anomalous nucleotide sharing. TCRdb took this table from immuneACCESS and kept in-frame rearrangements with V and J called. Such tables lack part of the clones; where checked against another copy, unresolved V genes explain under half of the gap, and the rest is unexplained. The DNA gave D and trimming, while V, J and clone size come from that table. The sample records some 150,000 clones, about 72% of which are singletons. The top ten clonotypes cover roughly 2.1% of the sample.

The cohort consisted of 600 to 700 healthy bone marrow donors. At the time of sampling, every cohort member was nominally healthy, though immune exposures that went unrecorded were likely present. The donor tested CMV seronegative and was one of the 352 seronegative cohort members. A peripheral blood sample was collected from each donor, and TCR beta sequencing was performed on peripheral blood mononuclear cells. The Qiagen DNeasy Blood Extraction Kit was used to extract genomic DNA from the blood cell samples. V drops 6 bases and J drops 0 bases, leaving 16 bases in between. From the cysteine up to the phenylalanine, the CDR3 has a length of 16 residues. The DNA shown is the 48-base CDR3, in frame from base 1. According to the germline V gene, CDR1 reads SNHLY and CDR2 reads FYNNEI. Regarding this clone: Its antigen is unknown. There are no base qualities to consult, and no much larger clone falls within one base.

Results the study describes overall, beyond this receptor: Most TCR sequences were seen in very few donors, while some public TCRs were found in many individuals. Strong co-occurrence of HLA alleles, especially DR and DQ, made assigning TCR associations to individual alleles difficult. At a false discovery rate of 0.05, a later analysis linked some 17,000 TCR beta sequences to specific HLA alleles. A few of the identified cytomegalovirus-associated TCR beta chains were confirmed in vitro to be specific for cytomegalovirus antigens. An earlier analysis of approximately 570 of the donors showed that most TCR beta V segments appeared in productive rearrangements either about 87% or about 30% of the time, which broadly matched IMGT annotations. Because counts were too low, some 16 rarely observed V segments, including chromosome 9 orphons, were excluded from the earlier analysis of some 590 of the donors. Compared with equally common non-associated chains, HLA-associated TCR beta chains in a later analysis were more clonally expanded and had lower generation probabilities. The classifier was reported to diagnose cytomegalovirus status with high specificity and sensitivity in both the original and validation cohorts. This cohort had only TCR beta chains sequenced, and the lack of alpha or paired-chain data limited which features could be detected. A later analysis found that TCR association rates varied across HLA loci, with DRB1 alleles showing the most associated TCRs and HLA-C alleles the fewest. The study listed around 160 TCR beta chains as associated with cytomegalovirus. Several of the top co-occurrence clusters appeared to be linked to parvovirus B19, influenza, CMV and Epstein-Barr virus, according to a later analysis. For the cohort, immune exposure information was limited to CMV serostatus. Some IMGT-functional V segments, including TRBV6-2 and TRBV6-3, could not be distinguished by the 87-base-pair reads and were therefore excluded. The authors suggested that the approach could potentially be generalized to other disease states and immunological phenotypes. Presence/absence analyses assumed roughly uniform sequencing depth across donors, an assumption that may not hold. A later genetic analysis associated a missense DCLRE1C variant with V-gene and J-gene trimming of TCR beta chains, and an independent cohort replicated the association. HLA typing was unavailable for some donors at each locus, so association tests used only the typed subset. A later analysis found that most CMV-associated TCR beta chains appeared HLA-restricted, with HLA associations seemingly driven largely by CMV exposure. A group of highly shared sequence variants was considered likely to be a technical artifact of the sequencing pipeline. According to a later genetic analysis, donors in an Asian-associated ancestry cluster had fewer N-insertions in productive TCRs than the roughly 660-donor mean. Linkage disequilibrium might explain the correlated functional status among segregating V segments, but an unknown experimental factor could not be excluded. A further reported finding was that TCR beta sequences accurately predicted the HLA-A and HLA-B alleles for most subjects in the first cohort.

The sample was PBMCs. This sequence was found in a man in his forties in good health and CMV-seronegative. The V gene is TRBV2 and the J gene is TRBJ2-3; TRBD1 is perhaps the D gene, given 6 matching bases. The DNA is TGTGCCAGCAGGGCTAGGGGGACAACTAGCACAGATACGCAGTATTTT. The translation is CASRARGTTSTDTQYF.